These 12 T cell receptor beta chains were sequenced from one sample in a study of T cells after yellow fever vaccination. Each CDR3 protein is one row after TCRdb ran MiXCR on the 5' RACE reads. The sample has roughly 160,000 distinct CDR3 sequences; approximately 10% are singletons. Here the sequenced sample was CD8+ T cells sorted from PBMCs, taken 45 days after the yellow fever booster vaccination. These receptors originate from a man between 18 and 35 years old who received the YFV17D yellow fever vaccine.

This clonotype showed up many times. The chain employs TRBV5-1 and TRBJ2-7, with D tentatively TRBD1 (6 bases). Germline lookup yields CDR1 SGHRS and CDR2 YFSETQ. The CDR3 has 12 amino acids. V was clipped by 2 bases and J by 7 bases, with 10 bases between them. CDR3 residues: CASSFLGAEQYF. The DNA of the CDR3 is TGCGCCAGCAGCTTTTTGGGGGCGGAGCAGTACTTC.

The chain is built from TRBV29-1 and TRBJ1-1; the match to TRBD1 covers 9 bases. Germline lookup yields CDR1 SQVTM and CDR2 ANQGSEA. CDR3 size: 16 residues. J lost 0 bases, V lost 7 bases, and 12 bases had no gene match. The CDR3 DNA reads as TGCAGCGCATCCGCGGGACAGGGCGTTATGAACACTGAAGCTTTCTTT. This gives the protein CSASAGQGVMNTEAFF.

The J gene is TRBJ2-3, the V gene TRBV6-5, with 8 bases lining up with TRBD2. V gave up 0 bases and J gave up 3 bases; unmatched junction bases: 5. Looked up from germline, CDR1 is MNHEY and CDR2 is SVGAGI. The CDR3 totals 16 residues. The CDR3 loop reads CASSYSAGAGTDTQYF. The DNA for the CDR3 is TGTGCCAGCAGTTACTCAGCGGGGGCAGGGACAGATACGCAGTATTTT.

The chain couples TRBV2 to TRBJ2-7, with TRBD1 identical over 7 bases. The V gene end was trimmed by 0 bases and the J gene end by 3 bases; junction bases not matched to a gene: 5. The CDR3 contains 15 residues. Germline assignment: CDR1 SNHLY and CDR2 FYNNEI. The CDR3: CASSEANPGGYEQYF. DNA for the CDR3: TGTGCCAGCAGTGAAGCGAATCCAGGGGGCTACGAGCAGTACTTC.

This clonotype was picked up a small number of times. V gene TRBV3-1 combines with J gene TRBJ2-3; 11 bases agree with TRBD2. The CDR3 runs 18 residues. Per germline, CDR1 LGHDT and CDR2 YNNKEL (reference sequence). V lost 0 bases to trimming and J lost 3 bases; unmatched junction nucleotides: 8. CDR3 DNA sequence: TGTGCCAGCAGCCAAGATCTAGCGGGGGGCGGGGTAACAGATACGCAGTATTTT. The encoded protein is CASSQDLAGGGVTDTQYF.

This clonotype was seen only a few times. The chain couples TRBV7-9 to TRBJ2-5, with D hard to call. This CDR3 has 13 amino acids. The germline gives CDR1 SEHNR, CDR2 FQNEAQ (reference sequence). The ends were cut back, 7 bases at V and 2 bases at J, with 11 bases in the middle. In nucleotides, the CDR3 is TGTGCCAGCAATTTTCGAGTTCAAGAGACCCAGTACTTC. Amino acids: CASNFRVQETQYF.

In this sample, this clonotype turned up a few times. J is TRBJ2-1 and V is TRBV7-9; 7 bases match TRBD2. CDR3 length: 15 amino acids. Per the germline V gene, CDR1 is SEHNR and CDR2 is FQNEAQ (reference sequence). V trimming: 3 bases; J trimming: 10 bases; junction bases outside the gene matches: 12. CDR3 sequence: CASSFGGVRTREQFF. CDR3 in DNA: TGTGCCAGCAGCTTTGGGGGGGTGCGGACTAGGGAGCAGTTCTTC. The whole variable domain, filled in from reference TRBV7-9 and TRBJ2-1, reads DTGVSQNPRHKITKRGQNVTFRCDPISEHNRLYWYRQTLGQGPEFLTYFQNEAQLEKSRLLSDRFSAERPKGSFSTLEIQRTEQGDSAMYLCASSFGGVRTREQFFGPGTRLTVL.

This clonotype was seen more than once but under ten times. In DNA, the CDR3 is TGTGCCAGCAGTTTTGGTAGAAGCTCCTACAATGAGCAGTTCTTC. The encoded protein is CASSFGRSSYNEQFF. The V gene is TRBV12-3 or TRBV12-4, the J gene TRBJ2-1; D gene uncertain. Trimming left V 3 bases short and J 0 bases short, with 9 bases between. There are 15 residues in the CDR3.

The chain carries TRBV5-5 and TRBJ2-7; possible D gene TRBD2, 7 bases. Germline V gene data show CDR1 as SGHKS and CDR2 as YYEKEE (reference sequence). With 0 bases removed from V and 3 bases from J, the gap between germline ends came to 16 bases. This CDR3 spans 16 amino acids. The CDR3 nucleotides read TGTGCCAGCAGCTTGGCCGGGGGGCCGGTTGTCTACGAGCAGTACTTC. Its protein is CASSLAGGPVVYEQYF.

This clonotype was seen a few times. The CDR3 loop is CASSLIRTEAFF. The DNA of the CDR3 is TGTGCCAGCAGCTTAATTCGCACTGAAGCTTTCTTT. The rearrangement joins TRBV7-8 to TRBJ1-1; D call uncertain. The CDR3 length is 12 residues. Germline V gene lookup returns CDR1 SGHVS and CDR2 FQNEAQ. V was pared by 2 bases and J by 4 bases, with 5 bases between.

This clonotype was seen more than once but under ten times. The rearrangement links TRBV4-1 to TRBJ2-2; 11 nucleotides align to TRBD2. The CDR3 has 15 residues. V gave up 5 bases and J gave up 5 bases; unmatched junction bases: 4. Germline loops: CDR1 MGHRA, CDR2 YSYEKL. In DNA form, the CDR3 reads TGCGCCAGCAGCACCCGACTAGCGGGGACCGGGGAGCTGTTTTTT. Its protein is CASSTRLAGTGELFF.

The table lists this clonotype with a few counts. V usage is TRBV7-9 and J usage is TRBJ1-3, with D unresolved. V was clipped by 5 bases and J by 0 bases, with 20 bases between them. CDR3 length equals 18 residues. Germline CDR1 SEHNR, CDR2 FQNEAQ (reference sequence). CDR3 DNA: TGTGCCAGCAGCGAATATGACTTGAGTTGGAACTCTGGAAACACCATATATTTT. This sequence encodes CASSEYDLSWNSGNTIYF. The variable domain in full, with the rest retrieved from reference TRBV7-9 and TRBJ1-3, is DTGVSQNPRHKITKRGQNVTFRCDPISEHNRLYWYRQTLGQGPEFLTYFQNEAQLEKSRLLSDRFSAERPKGSFSTLEIQRTEQGDSAMYLCASSEYDLSWNSGNTIYFGEGSWLTVV.